Listed below are T cell receptor beta chains from one sample, sequenced in a study of cytomegalovirus exposure and HLA in healthy donors. Profiling relied on immunoSEQ multiplex PCR, and the TCRdb table lists in-frame clones only, not all of them. The sample lists over 95,000 clones, around two thirds occurring once. Sequencing used PBMCs. These TCRs come from a human donor in good health. The CDR3 runs from the conserved cysteine through the conserved F or W. A D gene is named only where the DNA matches it firmly. Some rows have no size entry. The others give once, few or many, or a class for an expanded clone.

d_call	clone_size	v_call	j_call	cdr3_aa	cdr3_nt
NA	NA	TRBV2	TRBJ2-2	CASSVTGNPGELFF	TGTGCCAGCAGTGTGACGGGAAATCCCGGGGAGCTGTTTTTT
NA	few	TRBV28	TRBJ2-3	CASSERFTDTQYF	TGTGCCAGCAGTGAGCGGTTCACAGATACGCAGTATTTT
NA	NA	TRBV11-1	TRBJ1-1	CASSLIRNTEAFF	TGTGCCAGCAGCTTGATCAGGAACACTGAAGCTTTCTTT
NA	once	TRBV7-9	TRBJ2-5	CASSSSETQYF	TGTGCCAGCAGCTCGTCAGAGACCCAGTACTTC
TRBD1	NA	TRBV7-8	TRBJ1-6	CASSLLQGRNSPLHF	TGTGCCAGCAGCTTACTACAGGGGAGGAATTCACCCCTCCACTTT
TRBD2	NA	TRBV6-4	TRBJ2-3	CASSVTSGSTDTQYF	TGTGCCAGCAGTGTGACTAGCGGGAGCACAGATACGCAGTATTTT
TRBD1	few	TRBV4-1	TRBJ1-1	CASSQDSTGATTEAFF	TGCGCCAGCAGCCAAGATTCTACAGGGGCGACCACTGAAGCTTTCTTT
NA	NA	TRBV28	TRBJ2-5	CASSPRRSGIEETQYF	TGTGCCAGCAGCCCCCGGCGCTCAGGGATCGAAGAGACCCAGTACTTC
NA	NA	TRBV30	TRBJ1-1	CAWSSRTGRGGTEAFF	TGTGCCTGGAGTTCTCGGACGGGTCGGGGAGGGACTGAAGCTTTCTTT
TRBD2	NA	TRBV28	TRBJ2-1	CASTVSGRAPFF	TGTGCCAGCACCGTTAGCGGGAGGGCTCCGTTCTTC
TRBD1	few	TRBV2	TRBJ1-5	CASSWDRAGNQPQHF	TGTGCCAGCAGCTGGGACAGGGCCGGCAATCAGCCCCAGCATTTT
TRBD2	NA	TRBV4-2	TRBJ2-1	CASSPAGDEQFF	TGTGCCAGCAGTCCAGCGGGGGATGAGCAGTTCTTC
NA	NA	TRBV6-5	TRBJ2-7	CASSVHRGYEQYF	TGTGCCAGCAGTGTCCACCGGGGCTACGAGCAGTACTTC
TRBD1	NA	TRBV5-1	TRBJ2-5	CASREGARETQYF	TGCGCCAGCAGAGAGGGGGCACGTGAGACCCAGTACTTC
NA	NA	TRBV29-1	TRBJ2-4	CSVNQQGLPPNLAKNIQYF	TGCAGCGTCAACCAACAGGGTCTTCCCCCCAATCTAGCCAAAAACATTCAGTACTTC
NA	once	TRBV5-1	TRBJ2-2	CASSLVWGSTNTGELFF	TGCGCCAGCAGCTTGGTATGGGGCAGCACAAACACCGGGGAGCTGTTTTTT
TRBD1	NA	TRBV4-2	TRBJ2-1	CASSRDRVASYNEQFF	TGTGCCAGCAGCCGGGACAGGGTGGCATCCTACAATGAGCAGTTCTTC
NA	once	TRBV7-2	TRBJ1-1	CASSLEAFF	TGTGCCAGCAGCCTAGAAGCTTTCTTT
TRBD1	NA	TRBV13	TRBJ1-3	CASSFGDSAGNTIYF	TGTGCCAGCAGCTTCGGGGACAGTGCTGGAAACACCATATATTTT
NA	many	TRBV28	TRBJ1-2	CASSTLTRGARYGYTF	TGTGCCAGCAGTACGTTGACTCGGGGGGCGCGATATGGCTACACCTTC
NA	NA	TRBV6-6	TRBJ1-2	CASSAQGSSYGYTF	TGTGCCAGCAGCGCTCAGGGATCTAGCTATGGCTACACCTTC
TRBD2	NA	TRBV7-8	TRBJ2-2	CASSPKREGGTGELFF	TGTGCCAGCAGCCCCAAGCGGGAGGGAGGCACCGGGGAGCTGTTTTTT
TRBD2	few	TRBV2	TRBJ2-5	CASSEGSGGSETQYF	TGTGCCAGCAGTGAGGGAAGCGGGGGGTCAGAGACCCAGTACTTC
NA	few	TRBV6-5	TRBJ1-5	CASSPGTLGNQPQHF	TGTGCCAGCAGTCCCGGGACTCTTGGCAATCAGCCCCAGCATTTT
NA	NA	TRBV30	TRBJ2-2	CAWTKTRAGELFF	TGTGCCTGGACCAAAACCAGGGCCGGGGAGCTGTTTTTT
NA	NA	TRBV7-9	TRBJ2-7	CASSGQRGGSYEQYF	TGTGCCAGCAGCGGACAGCGGGGCGGGTCCTACGAGCAGTACTTC
NA	few	TRBV25-1	TRBJ2-6	CASSARVGQTNVLTF	TGTGCCAGCAGTGCAAGAGTAGGACAGACCAACGTCCTGACTTTC
NA	NA	TRBV12-5	TRBJ1-1	CASGFGGAGTEAFF	TGTGCTAGTGGTTTTGGGGGCGCGGGCACTGAAGCTTTCTTT
NA	NA	TRBV11-2	TRBJ2-1	CASSAGGGRAGDEQFF	TGTGCCAGCAGCGCAGGGGGCGGGAGGGCCGGCGATGAGCAGTTCTTC
NA	NA	TRBV7-2	TRBJ2-2	CASSSQARTGELFF	TGTGCCAGCAGCTCCCAGGCGCGCACCGGGGAGCTGTTTTTT
TRBD1	NA	TRBV4-3	TRBJ1-3	CASSQSTGGLNTIYF	TGCGCCAGCAGCCAGTCAACAGGGGGCTTAAACACCATATATTTT
TRBD1	NA	TRBV2	TRBJ1-2	CASSYRDRTNYGYTF	TGTGCCAGCAGTTACCGGGACAGGACGAACTATGGCTACACCTTC
NA	NA	TRBV2	TRBJ2-5	CASSRANQETQYF	TGTGCCAGCAGTAGAGCGAACCAAGAGACCCAGTACTTC
TRBD1	NA	TRBV19	TRBJ1-3	CASTLGQAAGNTIYF	TGTGCCAGTACCCTGGGACAGGCGGCGGGAAACACCATATATTTT
NA	once	TRBV6-6	TRBJ1-6	CASSYLSSPLHF	TGTGCCAGCAGTTACTTGAGTTCACCCCTCCACTTT
TRBD2	NA	TRBV30	TRBJ2-3	CAWSRELGTDTQYF	TGTGCCTGGTCGCGGGAGCTAGGCACAGATACGCAGTATTTT
TRBD2	NA	TRBV27	TRBJ2-3	CASSFSLAGGPDTQYF	TGTGCCAGCAGTTTCTCACTAGCGGGAGGGCCGGATACGCAGTATTTT
TRBD1	few	TRBV9	TRBJ1-4	CASSAGQGDEKLFF	TGTGCCAGCAGCGCCGGACAGGGTGACGAAAAACTGTTTTTT
NA	NA	TRBV11-2	TRBJ2-1	CASRRLVVDEQFF	TGTGCCAGCAGACGACTAGTAGTGGATGAGCAGTTCTTC
TRBD2	NA	TRBV6-4	TRBJ2-7	CASSDSWAGGCHEQYF	TGTGCCAGCAGTGACTCGTGGGCGGGAGGGTGTCACGAGCAGTACTTC
TRBD1	NA	TRBV9	TRBJ2-1	CASSVAPGQGNEQFF	TGTGCCAGCAGCGTAGCCCCGGGACAGGGCAATGAGCAGTTCTTC